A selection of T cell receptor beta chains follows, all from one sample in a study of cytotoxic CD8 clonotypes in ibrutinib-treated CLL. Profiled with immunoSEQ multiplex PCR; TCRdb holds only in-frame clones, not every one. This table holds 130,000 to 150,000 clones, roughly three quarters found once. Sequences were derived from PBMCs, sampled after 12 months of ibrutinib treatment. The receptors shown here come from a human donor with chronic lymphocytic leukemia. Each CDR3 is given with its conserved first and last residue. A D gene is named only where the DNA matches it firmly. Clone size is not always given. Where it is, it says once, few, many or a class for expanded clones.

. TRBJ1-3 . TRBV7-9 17 CASSFSTDRLSGNTIYF TGTGCCAGCAGCTTCAGTACGGATCGTCTCTCTGGAAACACCATATATTTT
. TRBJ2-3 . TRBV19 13 CASSMVNVDTQYF TGTGCCAGTAGTATGGTCAATGTAGATACGCAGTATTTT
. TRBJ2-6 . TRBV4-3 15 CASSQFGIGANVLTF TGCGCCAGCAGCCAGTTTGGGATTGGGGCCAACGTCCTGACTTTC
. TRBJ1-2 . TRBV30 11 CAWSVSGGYTF TGTGCCTGGAGTGTTTCGGGTGGCTACACCTTC
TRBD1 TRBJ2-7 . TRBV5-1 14 CASSSTGVIDEQYF TGCGCCAGCAGCTCTACAGGGGTGATTGACGAGCAGTACTTC
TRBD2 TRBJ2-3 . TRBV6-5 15 CASSYREGGTDTQYF TGTGCCAGCAGTTACCGGGAGGGGGGCACAGATACGCAGTATTTT
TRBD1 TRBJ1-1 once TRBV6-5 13 CASIRTGGTEAFF TGTGCCAGCATAAGGACAGGGGGGACTGAAGCTTTCTTT
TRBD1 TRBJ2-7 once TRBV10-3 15 CAISDRDRGSYEQYF TGTGCCATCAGTGACCGGGACAGGGGTTCCTACGAGCAGTACTTC
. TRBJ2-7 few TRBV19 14 CASSILGGSYEQYF TGTGCCAGTAGTATCCTGGGCGGATCCTACGAGCAGTACTTC
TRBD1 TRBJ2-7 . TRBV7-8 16 CASSITRTGRSYEQYF TGTGCCAGCAGCATAACCCGGACAGGACGCTCCTACGAGCAGTACTTC
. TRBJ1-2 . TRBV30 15 CAWSVLRKTLTGYTF TGTGCCTGGAGTGTACTTAGAAAGACACTTACTGGCTACACCTTC
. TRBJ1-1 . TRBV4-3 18 CASSQDWGQFQENTEAFF TGCGCCAGCAGCCAAGACTGGGGGCAGTTTCAGGAAAACACTGAAGCTTTCTTT
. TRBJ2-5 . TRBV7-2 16 CASSLEIGEGGETQYF TGTGCCAGCAGCTTAGAAATTGGGGAAGGTGGGGAGACCCAGTACTTC
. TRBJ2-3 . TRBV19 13 CASTTTGTDTQYF TGTGCCAGTACCACGACGGGCACAGATACGCAGTATTTT
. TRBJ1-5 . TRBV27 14 CASSLERASQPQHF TGTGCCAGCAGTTTGGAAAGGGCGAGCCAGCCCCAGCATTTT
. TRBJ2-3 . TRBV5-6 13 CASSGTSTDTQYF TGTGCCAGCAGCGGGACTAGCACAGATACGCAGTATTTT
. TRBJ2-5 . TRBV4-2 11 CASSLGETQYF TGTGCCAGCAGCCTGGGGGAGACCCAGTACTTC
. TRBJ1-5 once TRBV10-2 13 CASSEGRNQPQHF TGCGCCAGCAGTGAGGGACGGAATCAGCCCCAGCATTTT
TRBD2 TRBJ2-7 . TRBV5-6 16 CASESPQTSGSYEQYF TGTGCCAGCGAAAGCCCCCAGACTAGCGGGAGTTACGAGCAGTACTTC
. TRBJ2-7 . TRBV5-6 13 CASSLKGMGEQYF TGTGCCAGCAGCTTGAAGGGGATGGGCGAGCAGTACTTC
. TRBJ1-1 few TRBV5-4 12 CASSLGAYEAFF TGTGCCAGCAGCCTGGGGGCCTATGAAGCTTTCTTT
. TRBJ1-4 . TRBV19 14 CASTRWRTNEKLFF TGTGCCAGTACTCGGTGGAGAACTAATGAAAAACTGTTTTTT
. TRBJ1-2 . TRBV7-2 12 CASSPRTDAYTF TGTGCCAGCAGCCCACGGACTGACGCCTACACCTTC
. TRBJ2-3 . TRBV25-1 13 CASSEAGRVAQYF TGTGCCAGCAGTGAAGCAGGGCGGGTGGCGCAGTATTTT
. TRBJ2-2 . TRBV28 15 CASSLYGKNTGELFF TGTGCCAGCAGTCTCTATGGGAAGAACACCGGGGAGCTGTTTTTT
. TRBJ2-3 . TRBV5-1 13 CASSPPHTDTQYF TGCGCCAGCAGCCCCCCCCACACAGATACGCAGTATTTT
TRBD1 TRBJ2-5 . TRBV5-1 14 CASSPDRGQETQYF TGCGCCAGCAGCCCAGACAGGGGGCAAGAGACCCAGTACTTC
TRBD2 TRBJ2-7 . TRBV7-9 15 CASSRGTSGFYEQYF TGTGCCAGCAGCCGCGGGACTAGCGGGTTTTACGAGCAGTACTTC
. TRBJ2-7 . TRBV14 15 CASSQEVAGVHEQYF TGTGCCAGCAGCCAAGAGGTGGCAGGGGTCCACGAGCAGTACTTC
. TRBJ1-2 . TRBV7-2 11 CASSSIVGYTF TGTGCCAGCAGCTCGATCGTTGGCTACACCTTC
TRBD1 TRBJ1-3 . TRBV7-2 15 CASSLEGGVGNTIYF TGTGCCAGCAGCTTAGAAGGGGGCGTTGGAAACACCATATATTTT
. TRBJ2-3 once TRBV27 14 CASSSGGGRDTQYF TGTGCCAGCAGTTCCGGAGGGGGCCGTGATACGCAGTATTTT
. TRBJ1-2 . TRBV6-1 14 CASEVEGFLYGYTF TGTGCCAGCGAGGTCGAAGGGTTTTTGTATGGCTACACCTTC
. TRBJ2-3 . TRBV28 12 CASSLQIDTQYF TGTGCCAGCAGCTTACAGATAGATACGCAGTATTTT
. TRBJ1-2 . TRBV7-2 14 CASSPFRGNYGYTF TGTGCCAGCAGCCCGTTCAGGGGAAATTATGGCTACACCTTC
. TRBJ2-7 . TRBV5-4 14 CASSLGTPTYEQYF TGTGCCAGCAGCTTGGGGACACCTACCTACGAGCAGTACTTC
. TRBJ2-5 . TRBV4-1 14 CASSPWGVAETQYF TGCGCCAGCAGCCCCTGGGGGGTTGCGGAGACCCAGTACTTC
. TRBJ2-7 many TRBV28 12 CASSEGVHEQYF TGTGCCAGCAGTGAAGGGGTCCACGAGCAGTACTTC
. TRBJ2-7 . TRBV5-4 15 CASSWGTVSSYEQYF TGTGCCAGCAGCTGGGGGACGGTGAGCTCCTACGAGCAGTACTTC
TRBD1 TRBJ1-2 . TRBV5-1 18 CASSLASSQRQGAYGYTF TGCGCCAGCAGCTTGGCAAGCTCTCAAAGGCAGGGGGCCTATGGCTACACCTTC
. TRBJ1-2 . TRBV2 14 CASSERGYGYGYTF TGTGCCAGCAGTGAAAGAGGGTATGGCTATGGCTACACCTTC
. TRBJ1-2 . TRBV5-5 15 CASSFAWLMDYGYTF TGTGCCAGCAGCTTCGCTTGGTTGATGGACTATGGCTACACCTTC
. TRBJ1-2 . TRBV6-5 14 CASSYSAGSGGYTF TGTGCCAGCAGTTACTCCGCAGGGTCGGGTGGCTACACCTTC
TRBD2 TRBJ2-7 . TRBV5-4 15 CASSKGTSGSYEQYF TGTGCCAGCAGCAAAGGGACTAGCGGGAGTTACGAGCAGTACTTC
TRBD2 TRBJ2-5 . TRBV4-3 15 CASSQELGSGRARYF TGCGCCAGCAGCCAAGAGTTGGGTAGCGGGAGGGCCAGGTACTTC
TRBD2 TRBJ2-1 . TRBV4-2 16 CASSPRTSGLYNEQFF TGTGCCAGCAGCCCCAGGACTAGCGGGTTATACAATGAGCAGTTCTTC